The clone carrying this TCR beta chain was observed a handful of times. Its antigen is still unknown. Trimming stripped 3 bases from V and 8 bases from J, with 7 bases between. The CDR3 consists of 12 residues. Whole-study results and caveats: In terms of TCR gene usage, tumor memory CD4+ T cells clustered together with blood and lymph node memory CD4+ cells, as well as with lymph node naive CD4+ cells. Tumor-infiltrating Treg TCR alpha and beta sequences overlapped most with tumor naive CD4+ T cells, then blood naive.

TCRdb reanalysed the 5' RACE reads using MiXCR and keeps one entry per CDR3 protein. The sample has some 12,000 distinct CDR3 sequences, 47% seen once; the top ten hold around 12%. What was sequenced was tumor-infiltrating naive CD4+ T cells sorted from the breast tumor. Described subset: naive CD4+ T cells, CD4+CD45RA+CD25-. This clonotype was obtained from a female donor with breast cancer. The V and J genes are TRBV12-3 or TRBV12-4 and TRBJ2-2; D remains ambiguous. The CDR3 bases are TGTGCCAGCAGTTTTGGTCGAGGGGAGCTGTTTTTT. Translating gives CASSFGRGELFF.